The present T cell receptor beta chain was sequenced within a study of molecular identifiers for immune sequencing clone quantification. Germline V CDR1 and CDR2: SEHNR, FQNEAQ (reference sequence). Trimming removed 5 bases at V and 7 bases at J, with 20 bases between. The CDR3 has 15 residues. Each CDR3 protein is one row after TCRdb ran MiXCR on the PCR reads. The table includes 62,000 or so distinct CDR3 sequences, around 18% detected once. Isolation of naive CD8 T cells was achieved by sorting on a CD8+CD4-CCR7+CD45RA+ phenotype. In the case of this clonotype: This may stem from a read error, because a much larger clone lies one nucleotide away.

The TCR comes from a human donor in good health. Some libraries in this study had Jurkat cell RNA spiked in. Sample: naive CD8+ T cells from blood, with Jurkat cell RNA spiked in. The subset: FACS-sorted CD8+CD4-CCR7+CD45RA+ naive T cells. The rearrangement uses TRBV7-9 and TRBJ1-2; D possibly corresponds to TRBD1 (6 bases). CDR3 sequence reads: CASSRNGGRIAGYTF. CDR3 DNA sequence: TGTGCCAGCAGCAGAAACGGGGGGCGAATAGCTGGCTACACCTTC.